This T cell receptor beta chain emerged from a study of T cell repertoires in cytomegalovirus infection. Study-wide points: Across the ex vivo response, the dominant clonotypes were HLA-C-restricted CMV-specific TCR beta clonotypes.

The V gene end was trimmed by 1 base and the J gene end by 3 bases; junction bases not matched to a gene: 1. The CDR3 sequence is 14 residues long. As concerns this clonotype: No antigen is known for it.

From the reads, TCRdb called clonotypes with MiXCR, one entry per CDR3 protein. Among around 200,000 distinct CDR3 sequences listed, approximately 38% were seen once. Specimen: CD8+ T cells from cultured PBMCs, collected from culture after CMV antigen stimulation. The chain recombines TRBV12-3 or TRBV12-4 with TRBJ2-7, with 9 bases aligning to TRBD2. The sequence was obtained from a human donor in good health (CMV status not recorded). Some clones in this sample may be carry-over from other donors' samples. Here the CDR3 DNA reads TGTGCCAGCAGTTTAGTGCGGGAGGGCTACGAGCAGTACTTC. Protein product: CASSLVREGYEQYF.